The rows below give T cell receptor beta chains drawn from one sample of a study of PD-L1 blockade in urothelial cancer. Profiled with immunoSEQ multiplex PCR; TCRdb holds only in-frame clones, not every one. The data contain 50,000 or so clones, approximately 80% of them singletons. The specimen comprised PBMCs, sampled around atezolizumab (anti-PD-L1) treatment. The receptors come from a man between 65 and 80 years old with urothelial cancer. Both conserved end residues are part of each CDR3. Fields, in order: J gene, D gene, V gene, clone size, CDR3 protein, CDR3 DNA. A D gene is named only where the DNA matches it firmly. The size field is filled for only some rows; it gives once, few, many or a size class.

J: TRBJ2-3
D: TRBD2
V: TRBV29-1
size: -
CDR3: CSVGDSREGIDTQYF
DNA: TGCAGCGTTGGGGACTCGCGGGAGGGGATAGATACGCAGTATTTT

J: TRBJ1-1
D: -
V: TRBV28
size: -
CDR3: CASSFGFLRAFF
DNA: TGTGCCAGCAGTTTCGGTTTTTTGAGAGCTTTCTTT

J: TRBJ2-2
D: -
V: TRBV10-3
size: -
CDR3: CAITPDSPTGELFF
DNA: TGTGCCATCACTCCTGACAGTCCTACCGGGGAGCTGTTTTTT

J: TRBJ2-5
D: TRBD2
V: TRBV29-1
size: -
CDR3: CSVRPGLAGGETQYF
DNA: TGCAGCGTCCGTCCGGGACTAGCGGGAGGAGAGACCCAGTACTTC

J: TRBJ1-1
D: -
V: TRBV30
size: -
CDR3: CAWSVQVEAFF
DNA: TGTGCCTGGAGTGTACAAGTAGAAGCTTTCTTT

J: TRBJ1-3
D: -
V: TRBV7-9
size: -
CDR3: CASSLGGAGNTIYF
DNA: TGTGCCAGCAGCTTAGGCGGGGCTGGAAACACCATATATTTT

J: TRBJ2-2
D: TRBD1
V: TRBV6-7
size: -
CDR3: CASRRDRANTGELFF
DNA: TGTGCCAGCAGGAGGGACAGAGCGAACACCGGGGAGCTGTTTTTT

J: TRBJ2-2
D: -
V: TRBV2
size: once
CDR3: CASRQNRDTGELFF
DNA: TGTGCCAGCAGGCAAAACAGGGACACCGGGGAGCTGTTTTTT

J: TRBJ1-1
D: -
V: TRBV30
size: -
CDR3: CAWSVGRTGVTEAFF
DNA: TGTGCCTGGAGTGTAGGGAGGACGGGGGTCACTGAAGCTTTCTTT

J: TRBJ1-3
D: -
V: TRBV5-1
size: -
CDR3: CASSPTVSGNTIYF
DNA: TGCGCCAGCAGCCCGACAGTCTCTGGAAACACCATATATTTT

J: TRBJ2-5
D: TRBD2
V: TRBV18
size: once
CDR3: CASSTGLAGVETQYF
DNA: TGTGCCAGCTCGACCGGACTAGCGGGAGTAGAGACCCAGTACTTC

J: TRBJ2-3
D: TRBD1
V: TRBV7-2
size: -
CDR3: CASSLVLPGQGFDTQYF
DNA: TGTGCCAGCAGCTTGGTGCTACCGGGACAGGGTTTTGATACGCAGTATTTT

J: TRBJ1-2
D: -
V: TRBV2
size: -
CDR3: CASSLDTTRGYTF
DNA: TGTGCCAGCAGCCTGGACACCACGAGAGGCTACACCTTC

J: TRBJ2-3
D: TRBD2
V: TRBV19
size: -
CDR3: CASSSAGDTDTQYF
DNA: TGTGCCAGTAGTTCTGCGGGGGACACAGATACGCAGTATTTT

J: TRBJ2-1
D: TRBD2
V: TRBV4-2
size: once
CDR3: CASSLLGGIGEQFF
DNA: TGTGCCAGCAGCCTACTGGGGGGGATTGGTGAGCAGTTCTTC

J: TRBJ2-7
D: TRBD2
V: TRBV4-2
size: -
CDR3: CASSQGGTSGRSSYEQYF
DNA: TGTGCCAGCAGCCAAGGGGGGACTAGCGGGAGGAGCTCCTACGAGCAGTACTTC

J: TRBJ1-4
D: -
V: TRBV6-1
size: -
CDR3: CALAGGGKLFF
DNA: TGTGCCCTCGCCGGGGGAGGGAAACTGTTTTTT

J: TRBJ1-5
D: TRBD1
V: TRBV6-1
size: -
CDR3: CASSSNRGSQPQHF
DNA: TGTGCCAGCAGTTCAAACAGGGGAAGTCAGCCCCAGCATTTT

J: TRBJ2-7
D: TRBD2
V: TRBV6-5
size: -
CDR3: CASSYSTSGKYEQYF
DNA: TGTGCCAGCAGTTACTCTACTAGCGGGAAATACGAGCAGTACTTC

J: TRBJ2-7
D: TRBD2
V: TRBV10-3
size: -
CDR3: CAISESGGRDYEQYF
DNA: TGTGCCATCAGTGAGTCGGGCGGGAGAGACTACGAGCAGTACTTC

J: TRBJ2-7
D: TRBD2
V: TRBV30
size: few
CDR3: CAWSVGGSYEQYF
DNA: TGTGCCTGGAGTGTTGGCGGGAGTTACGAGCAGTACTTC

J: TRBJ2-7
D: TRBD1
V: TRBV5-4
size: -
CDR3: CASSLVGGREQYF
DNA: TGTGCCAGCAGCTTGGTAGGGGGCAGGGAGCAGTACTTC

J: TRBJ2-1
D: TRBD2
V: TRBV30
size: -
CDR3: CAWSVGTSGDNEQFF
DNA: TGTGCCTGGAGTGTAGGGACTAGCGGAGATAATGAGCAGTTCTTC

J: TRBJ2-1
D: TRBD2
V: TRBV5-1
size: -
CDR3: CASSLGLAVDNEQFF
DNA: TGCGCCAGCAGCTTGGGACTAGCGGTCGACAATGAGCAGTTCTTC

J: TRBJ2-7
D: TRBD2
V: TRBV29-1
size: -
CDR3: CSVAGTITYEQYF
DNA: TGCAGCGTTGCCGGGACTATTACCTACGAGCAGTACTTC

J: TRBJ1-2
D: -
V: TRBV19
size: -
CDR3: CASSGQDIYGYTF
DNA: TGTGCCAGTAGTGGGCAGGATATCTATGGCTACACCTTC

J: TRBJ2-3
D: -
V: TRBV5-1
size: few
CDR3: CASSLEGADTQYF
DNA: TGCGCCAGCAGCTTGGAAGGAGCAGATACGCAGTATTTT

J: TRBJ2-7
D: -
V: TRBV21-1
size: -
CDR3: CASSRQYEQYF
DNA: TGTGCCAGCAGCAGGCAGTACGAGCAGTACTTC

J: TRBJ2-7
D: TRBD2
V: TRBV2
size: -
CDR3: CASRGTSASYEQYF
DNA: TGTGCCAGCAGAGGGACTAGCGCTTCCTACGAGCAGTACTTC

J: TRBJ2-7
D: -
V: TRBV7-6
size: -
CDR3: CASSLDTSYEQYF
DNA: TGTGCCAGCAGCTTAGACACGTCCTACGAGCAGTACTTC

J: TRBJ1-5
D: -
V: TRBV6-1
size: -
CDR3: CASSRVDNQPQHF
DNA: TGTGCCAGCAGCAGGGTGGACAATCAGCCCCAGCATTTT

J: TRBJ2-4
D: -
V: TRBV5-1
size: once
CDR3: CASSLAGVGGGNF
DNA: -

J: TRBJ1-1
D: -
V: TRBV2
size: -
CDR3: CASRGRSTHTEAFF
DNA: TGTGCCAGCAGGGGGAGGAGTACCCACACTGAAGCTTTCTTT

J: TRBJ2-6
D: -
V: TRBV10-3
size: -
CDR3: CAISPGHAGANVLTF
DNA: TGTGCCATCAGCCCAGGACACGCCGGGGCCAACGTCCTGACTTTC

J: TRBJ2-1
D: -
V: TRBV18
size: -
CDR3: CASSPSDSREQFF
DNA: TGTGCCAGCTCACCTTCGGACAGCCGGGAGCAGTTCTTC

J: TRBJ2-3
D: TRBD2
V: TRBV14
size: -
CDR3: CASSALRLAGVNDTQYF
DNA: TGTGCCAGCAGCGCATTGCGACTAGCGGGAGTTAACGATACGCAGTATTTT

J: TRBJ1-1
D: -
V: TRBV4-2
size: -
CDR3: CASSQSSGQTEAFF
DNA: TGTGCCAGCAGCCAATCTTCCGGACAGACCGAAGCTTTCTTT

J: TRBJ2-2
D: -
V: TRBV18
size: -
CDR3: CASSPARAGELFF
DNA: TGTGCCAGCTCACCCGCTAGAGCCGGGGAGCTGTTTTTT

J: TRBJ2-1
D: -
V: TRBV19
size: -
CDR3: CASSTLNPVNNEQFF
DNA: TGTGCCAGTAGTACCCTCAACCCGGTTAACAATGAGCAGTTCTTC

J: TRBJ1-5
D: -
V: TRBV5-8
size: -
CDR3: CASSLATDSQQPQHF
DNA: TGTGCCAGCAGCTTGGCGACAGACTCACAGCAGCCCCAGCATTTT